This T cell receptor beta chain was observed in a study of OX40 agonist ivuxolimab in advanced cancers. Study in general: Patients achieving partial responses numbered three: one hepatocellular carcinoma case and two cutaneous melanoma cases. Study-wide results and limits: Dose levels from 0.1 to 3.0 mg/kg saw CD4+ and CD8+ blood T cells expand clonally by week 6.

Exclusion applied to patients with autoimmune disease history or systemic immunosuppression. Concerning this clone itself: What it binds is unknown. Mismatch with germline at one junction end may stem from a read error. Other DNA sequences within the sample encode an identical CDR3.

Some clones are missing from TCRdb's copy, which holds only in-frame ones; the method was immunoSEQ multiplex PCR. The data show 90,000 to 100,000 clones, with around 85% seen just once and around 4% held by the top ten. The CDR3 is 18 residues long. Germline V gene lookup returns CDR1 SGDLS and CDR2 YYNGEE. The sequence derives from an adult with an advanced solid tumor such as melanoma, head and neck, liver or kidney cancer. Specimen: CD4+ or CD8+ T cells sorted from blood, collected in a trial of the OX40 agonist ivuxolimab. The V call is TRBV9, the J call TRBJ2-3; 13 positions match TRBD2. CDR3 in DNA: TGCGCCAGCAGCGCGCTCGGGACTAGCGGGGCTCTGGGGGATACGCAGTATTTT. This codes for CASSALGTSGALGDTQYF.